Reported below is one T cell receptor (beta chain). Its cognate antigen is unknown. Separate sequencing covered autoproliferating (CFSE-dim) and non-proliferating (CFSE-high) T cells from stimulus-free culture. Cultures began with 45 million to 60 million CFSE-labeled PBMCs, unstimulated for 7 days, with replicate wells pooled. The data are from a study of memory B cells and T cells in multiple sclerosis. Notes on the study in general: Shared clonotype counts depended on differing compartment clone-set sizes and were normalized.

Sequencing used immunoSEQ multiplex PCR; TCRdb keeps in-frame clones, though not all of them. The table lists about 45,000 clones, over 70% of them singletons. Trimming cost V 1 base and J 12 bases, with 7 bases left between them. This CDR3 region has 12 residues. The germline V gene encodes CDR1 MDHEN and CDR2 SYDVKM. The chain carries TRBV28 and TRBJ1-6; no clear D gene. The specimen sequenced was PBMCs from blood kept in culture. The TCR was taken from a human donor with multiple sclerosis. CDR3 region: CASSLSALPLHF. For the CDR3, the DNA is TGTGCCAGCAGTTTATCGGCTTTACCCCTCCACTTT.